This T cell receptor beta chain was captured by sequencing in a study of PD-L1 blockade in urothelial cancer (dated by TCRdb to about 2017). At the level of the whole study: Therapy was started in the mid-2010s for all patients, and atezolizumab 1,200 mg was administered intravenously every 3 weeks. About nine tenths of the roughly 29 patients were identified as males with urothelial cancer of bladder origin, and a prior smoking history was reported by 18 of 29 patients. An ECOG performance status of 0 or 1 was recorded for the patients, and 0 to 3 prior chemotherapy regimens had been received by the patients. Blood samples were analyzed at two time points: 3 weeks after treatment start (second dose) and 6 weeks after treatment start. Blood samples gave a median of around 130,000 T cells and roughly 83,000 unique TCRs, with a median clonality of around 0.08. Somatic, immune and clinical correlates of response to PD-L1 blockade with atezolizumab in urothelial cancer were the focus of an exploratory multi-omic analysis. Pretreatment tumor samples and matched peripheral blood, collected serially before and after atezolizumab treatment, underwent TCR sequencing. Durable clinical benefit was defined as a progression-free survival longer than 6 months, and TCR features were additionally tested against progression-free survival and overall survival. Whole exome sequencing and RNA sequencing of pretreatment tumors were performed alongside TCR sequencing in the same patients. Eight to ten patients achieved durable clinical benefit and some 21 did not. Twenty-nine patients had pretreatment blood TCR-seq, about 25 had at least one posttreatment blood collection, and about 25 had tumor TCR-seq. General findings and caveats noted by the study authors: Because the sample size was small (n of about 31) and many of the analyses were exploratory, the results are meant to be hypothesis-generating. Improved progression-free and overall survival was found to be associated with pretreatment peripheral blood TCR clonality below the median. Among patients with durable benefit, tumor-associated TCR clones showed greater expansion in peripheral blood 3 weeks after treatment started (n of about 20, p = 0.022).

A word on this clone: The antigen it recognizes is unknown. Base qualities were left out, and no much larger clone turns up one base away.

Including the terminal cysteine and phenylalanine, the CDR3 comprises 15 residues. The entry retains the CDR3 DNA only, 45 bases that are in frame from base 1. Relative to germline, V is 0 bases shorter and J is 6 bases shorter, with 16 bases between their ends. The germline V gene specifies SGHRS as CDR1 and YFSETQ as CDR2. Synthetic TCR analog templates were spiked into each PCR so that absolute template abundance could be estimated from read counts. The immunoSEQ assay used bias-controlled V and J gene primers to amplify TCRbeta CDR3 regions from genomic DNA. Rearranged TCRbeta segments were sequenced at approximately 20X coverage. Per the source publication's procedure: Clustering was used to correct sequencing errors, and CDR3s were annotated against IMGT to assign V, D and J genes. Only productive TCRbeta rearrangements were used in downstream analyses, excluding out-of-frame or stop-codon sequences. To compute clonality, Shannon entropy was normalized by the log of the number of unique productive sequences and then subtracted from one. Clones differing between time points or between blood and tumor were identified using Fisher's exact test with Benjamini-Hochberg correction, with an adjusted p below 0.01 applied as the threshold. The clones in this table, taken by TCRdb from immuneACCESS, are in-frame only. Not every clone is retained; where verified, under half of the shortfall comes from an unresolved V gene, and the cause of the rest is unknown. The DNA was the basis for D and trimming; V, J and clone size are from that table. This sample comprises around 80,000 clones, roughly nine tenths of them detected only once. The top ten constitute under 6% of the sample.

A cohort of about 30 patients with locally advanced or metastatic urothelial carcinoma, treated at Memorial Sloan Kettering on a trial protocol, was included. Peripheral blood mononuclear cells were collected pretreatment and during treatment, at between 1 and 8 total time points per patient. The Qiagen DNeasy Blood extraction kit was used to purify genomic DNA from total PBMCs and tumor samples. PBMCs were collected pretreatment and during treatment, and were isolated and stored as previously described. The TCR sequence derives from a woman between 70 and 85 years old with urothelial cancer. The V and J genes are TRBV5-1 and TRBJ2-7, and TRBD1 may be the D gene, going by 5 matching bases. Specimen: PBMCs, collected around atezolizumab (anti-PD-L1) treatment. In nucleotide form, the sequence is TGCGCCAGCAGCTTGGATGGACACGTCGTTTCCGAGCAGTACTTC. Translated, it gives CASSLDGHVVSEQYF. Here the CDR3 is joined to the reference TRBV5-1 and TRBJ2-7 genes, and the full variable domain is: KAGVTQTPRYLIKTRGQQVTLSCSPISGHRSVSWYQQTPGQGLQFLFEYFSETQRNKGNFPGRFSGRQFSNSRSEMNVSTLELGDSALYLCASSLDGHVVSEQYFGPGTRLTVT.